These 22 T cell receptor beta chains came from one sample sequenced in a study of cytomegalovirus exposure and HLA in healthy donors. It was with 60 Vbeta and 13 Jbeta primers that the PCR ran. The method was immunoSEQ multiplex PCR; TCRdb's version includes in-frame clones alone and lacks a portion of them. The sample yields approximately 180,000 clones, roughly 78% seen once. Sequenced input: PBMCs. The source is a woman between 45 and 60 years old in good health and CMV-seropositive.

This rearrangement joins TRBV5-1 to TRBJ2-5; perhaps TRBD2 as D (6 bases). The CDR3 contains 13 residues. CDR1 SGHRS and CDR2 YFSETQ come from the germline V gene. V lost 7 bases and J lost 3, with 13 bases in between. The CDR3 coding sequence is TGCGCCAGCGGAAGACTAGTAGAAGAGACCCAGTACTTC. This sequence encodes CASGRLVEETQYF.

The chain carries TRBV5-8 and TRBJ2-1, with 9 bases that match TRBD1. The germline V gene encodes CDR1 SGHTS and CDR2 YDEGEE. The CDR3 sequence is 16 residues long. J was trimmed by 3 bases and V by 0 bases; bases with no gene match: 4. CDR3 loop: CASSLDGQGRYNEQFF. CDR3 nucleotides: TGTGCCAGCAGCTTGGATGGACAGGGGCGCTACAATGAGCAGTTCTTC. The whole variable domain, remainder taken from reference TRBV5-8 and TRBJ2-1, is EAGVTQSPTHLIKTRGQQATLRCSPISGHTSVYWYQQALGLGLQFLLWYDEGEERNRGNFPPRFSGRQFPNYSSELNVNALELEDSALYLCASSLDGQGRYNEQFFGPGTRLTVL.

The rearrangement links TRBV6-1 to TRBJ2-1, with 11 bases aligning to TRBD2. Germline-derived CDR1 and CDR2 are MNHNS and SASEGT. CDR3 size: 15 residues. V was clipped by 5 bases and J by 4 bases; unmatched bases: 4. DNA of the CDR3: TGTGCCAGCAGTCTCTTAGCGGGGGGGTACAATGAGCAGTTCTTC. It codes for CASSLLAGGYNEQFF.

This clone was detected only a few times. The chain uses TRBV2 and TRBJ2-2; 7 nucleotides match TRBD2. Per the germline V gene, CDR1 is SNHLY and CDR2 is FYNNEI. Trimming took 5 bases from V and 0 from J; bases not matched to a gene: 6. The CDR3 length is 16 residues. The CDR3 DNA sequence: TGTGCCAGCAGTCCCATAGCGGGCGCGAACACCGGGGAGCTGTTTTTT. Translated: CASSPIAGANTGELFF.

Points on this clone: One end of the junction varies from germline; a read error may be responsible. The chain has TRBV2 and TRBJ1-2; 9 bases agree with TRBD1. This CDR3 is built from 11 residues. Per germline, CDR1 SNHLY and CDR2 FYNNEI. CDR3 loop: CASRRTGEIFF. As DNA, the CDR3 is TGTGCCAGCAGACGGACAGGGGAGATCTTCTTC.

CDR3 in amino acids: CASSQETFNTIYF. The CDR3 bases are TGTGCCAGCAGCCAAGAGACATTCAACACCATATATTTT. V and J are TRBV4-2 and TRBJ1-3; D unclear. Germline loops: CDR1 LGHNA, CDR2 YNFKEQ. Trimming left V 0 bases short and J 7 bases short, with 7 bases between. The CDR3 totals 13 residues.

The CDR3 here is CASSWREKRGNNTQYF. DNA for the CDR3: TGCGCCAGCAGCTGGCGAGAAAAGCGGGGTAATAATACGCAGTATTTT. The rearrangement joins TRBV5-1 to TRBJ2-3; 7 bases fit TRBD2. The germline V gene encodes CDR1 SGHRS and CDR2 YFSETQ. V gave up 3 bases and J gave up 7 bases; unmatched junction bases: 14. There are 16 residues in the CDR3.

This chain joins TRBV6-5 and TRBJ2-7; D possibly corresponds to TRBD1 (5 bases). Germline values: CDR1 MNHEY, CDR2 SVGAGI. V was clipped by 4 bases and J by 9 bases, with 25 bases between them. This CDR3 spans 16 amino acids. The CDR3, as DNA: TGTGCCAGCAGTTCTGGAGCATGGACAAGCGACATAGGGCAGTACTTC. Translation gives CASSSGAWTSDIGQYF.

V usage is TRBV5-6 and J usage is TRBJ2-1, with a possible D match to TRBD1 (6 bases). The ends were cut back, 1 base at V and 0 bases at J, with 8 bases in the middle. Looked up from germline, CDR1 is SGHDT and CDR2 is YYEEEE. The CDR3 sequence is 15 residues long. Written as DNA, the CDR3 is TGTGCCAGCAGCTTGTACAGGGACTCCTACAATGAGCAGTTCTTC. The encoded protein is CASSLYRDSYNEQFF.

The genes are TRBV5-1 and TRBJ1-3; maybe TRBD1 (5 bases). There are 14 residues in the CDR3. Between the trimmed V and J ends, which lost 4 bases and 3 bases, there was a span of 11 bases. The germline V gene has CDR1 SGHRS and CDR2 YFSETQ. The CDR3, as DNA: TGCGCCAGCAGCCCGGGGGACGATGGAAACACCATATATTTT. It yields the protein CASSPGDDGNTIYF.

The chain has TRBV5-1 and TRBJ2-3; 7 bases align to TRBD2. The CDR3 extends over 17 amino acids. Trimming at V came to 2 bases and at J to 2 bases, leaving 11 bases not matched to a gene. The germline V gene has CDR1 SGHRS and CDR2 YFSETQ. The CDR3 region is CASSLRLAPGSTDTQYF. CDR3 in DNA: TGCGCCAGCAGCTTACGACTAGCCCCCGGTTCCACAGATACGCAGTATTTT.

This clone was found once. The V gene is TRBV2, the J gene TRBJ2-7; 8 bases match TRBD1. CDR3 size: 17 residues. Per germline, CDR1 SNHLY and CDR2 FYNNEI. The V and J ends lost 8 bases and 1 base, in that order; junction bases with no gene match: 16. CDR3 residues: CASVPKTRTGKSYEQYF. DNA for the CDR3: TGTGCCAGCGTACCAAAAACAAGGACAGGGAAATCCTACGAGCAGTACTTC.

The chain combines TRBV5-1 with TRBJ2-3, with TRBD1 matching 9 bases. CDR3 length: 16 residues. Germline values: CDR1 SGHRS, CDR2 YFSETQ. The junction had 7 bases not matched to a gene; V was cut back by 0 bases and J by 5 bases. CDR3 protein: CASSLGTGVAEDTQYF. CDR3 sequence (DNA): TGCGCCAGCAGCTTGGGGACAGGGGTCGCCGAAGATACGCAGTATTTT.

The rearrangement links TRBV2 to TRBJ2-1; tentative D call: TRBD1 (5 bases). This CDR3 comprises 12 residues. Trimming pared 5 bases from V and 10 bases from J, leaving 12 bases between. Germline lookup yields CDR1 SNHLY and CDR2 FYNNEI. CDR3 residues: CASSTTAIEQFF. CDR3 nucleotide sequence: TGTGCCAGCAGTACGACAGCCATCGAGCAGTTCTTC.

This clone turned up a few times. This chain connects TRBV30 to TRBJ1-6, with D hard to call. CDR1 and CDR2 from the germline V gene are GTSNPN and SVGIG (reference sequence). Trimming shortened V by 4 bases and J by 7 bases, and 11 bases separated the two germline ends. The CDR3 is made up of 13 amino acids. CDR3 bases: TGTGCCTGGAATTCGGGAGGGAATTCACCCCTCCACTTT. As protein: CAWNSGGNSPLHF.

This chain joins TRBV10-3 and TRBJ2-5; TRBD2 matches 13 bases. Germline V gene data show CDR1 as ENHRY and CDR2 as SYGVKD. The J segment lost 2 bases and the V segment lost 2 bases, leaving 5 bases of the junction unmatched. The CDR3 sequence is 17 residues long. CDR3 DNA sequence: TGTGCCATCAGTGAGGGAAGGACTAGCGGGGGTCAAGAGACCCAGTACTTC. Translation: CAISEGRTSGGQETQYF.

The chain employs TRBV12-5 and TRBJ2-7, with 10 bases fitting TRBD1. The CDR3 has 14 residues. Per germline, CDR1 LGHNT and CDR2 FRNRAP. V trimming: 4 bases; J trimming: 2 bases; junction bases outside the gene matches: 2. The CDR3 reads CASGSGTGAYEQYF. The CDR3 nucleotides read TGTGCTAGTGGTTCCGGGACAGGGGCCTACGAGCAGTACTTC.

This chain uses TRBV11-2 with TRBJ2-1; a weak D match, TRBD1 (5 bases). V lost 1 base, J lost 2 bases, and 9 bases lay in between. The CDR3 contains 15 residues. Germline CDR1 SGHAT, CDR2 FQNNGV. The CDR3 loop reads CASSLVRTTYNEQFF. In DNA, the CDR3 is TGTGCCAGCAGCTTAGTCCGGACAACCTACAATGAGCAGTTCTTC.

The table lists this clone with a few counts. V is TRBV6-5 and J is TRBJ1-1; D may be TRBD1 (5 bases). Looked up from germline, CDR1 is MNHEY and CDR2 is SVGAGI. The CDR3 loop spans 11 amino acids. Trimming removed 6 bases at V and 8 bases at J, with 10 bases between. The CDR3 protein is CASSYTGEAFF. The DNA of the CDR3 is TGTGCCAGCAGCTATACAGGAGAAGCTTTCTTT.

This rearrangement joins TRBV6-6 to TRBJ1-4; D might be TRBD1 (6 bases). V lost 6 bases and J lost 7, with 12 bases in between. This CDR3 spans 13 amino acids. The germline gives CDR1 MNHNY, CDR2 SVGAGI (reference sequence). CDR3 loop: CASSTGNFEKLFF. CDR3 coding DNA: TGTGCCAGCAGCACAGGGAATTTTGAAAAACTGTTTTTT.

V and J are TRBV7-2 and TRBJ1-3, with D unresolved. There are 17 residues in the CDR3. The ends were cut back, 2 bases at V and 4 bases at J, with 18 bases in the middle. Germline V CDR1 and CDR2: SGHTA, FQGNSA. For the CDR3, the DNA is TGTGCCAGCAGCTTAACCAACGGACTCTGGACGGGAAACACCATATATTTT. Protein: CASSLTNGLWTGNTIYF. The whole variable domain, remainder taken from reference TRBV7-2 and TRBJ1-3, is GAGVSQSPSNKVTEKGKDVELRCDPISGHTALYWYRQSLGQGLEFLIYFQGNSAPDKSGLPSDRFSAERTGGSVSTLTIQRTQQEDSAVYLCASSLTNGLWTGNTIYFGEGSWLTVV.

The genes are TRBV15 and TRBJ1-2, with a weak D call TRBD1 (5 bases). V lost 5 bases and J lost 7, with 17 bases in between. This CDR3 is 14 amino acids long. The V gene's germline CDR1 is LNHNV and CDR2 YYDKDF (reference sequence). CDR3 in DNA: TGTGCCACCAGCGTTATGTCAGGACATTCTGGCTACACCTTC. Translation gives CATSVMSGHSGYTF.